This T cell receptor beta chain was recovered during a study of T cell responses to AZD1222 COVID-19 vaccine. About the study: Pooled in the analysis were second doses at about 4 or about 12 weeks.

Using immunoSEQ multiplex PCR, the repertoire was profiled, and TCRdb retains in-frame clones only, with some absent. The sample has 150,000 or so clones, over 85% seen once. Regarding this clone: Its specificity is not known.

Study conclusions and caveats: Among the donors, most were white British and more were female, and clonal diversity was possibly underestimated. In the spike-specific TCR repertoire, nearly half reportedly target unmutated variant regions.

Germline V gives CDR1 SGHVS, CDR2 FNYEAQ. With V trimmed by 1 base and J by 0 bases, 14 bases remained unmatched. The CDR3 is 20 residues long. This specimen consisted of peripheral blood, obtained on day 0 of AZD1222 vaccination. The chain combines TRBV7-6 with TRBJ2-7; 11 nucleotides align to TRBD2. The sequence came from an adult in good health. The CDR3 loop is CASSLGEGGSGRAVSYEQYF. CDR3 nucleotides: TGTGCCAGCAGCTTAGGAGAAGGGGGTAGCGGGAGGGCCGTCTCCTACGAGCAGTACTTC. The full variable domain, completed using reference TRBV7-6 and TRBJ2-7, is GAGVSQSPRYKVTKRGQDVALRCDPISGHVSLYWYRQALGQGPEFLTYFNYEAQQDKSGLPNDRFSAERPEGSISTLTIQRTEQRDSAMYRCASSLGEGGSGRAVSYEQYFGPGTRLTVT.